This T cell receptor beta chain came from a study of T cell repertoires in cytomegalovirus infection. The wider study: Selected CMV epitopes included recently identified HLA-C-restricted ones as well as well-studied HLA-B-restricted ones. Broader study findings: Summed frequency of shared TCR beta families picked out CMV carriers who also had the relevant HLA. HLA-C-restricted TCR beta clonotypes specific for CMV led the ex vivo response.

About this clonotype: Its antigen is undetermined.

TCRdb reprocessed the reads with MiXCR, giving one entry per CDR3 protein. Among a few hundred thousand distinct CDR3 sequences listed, 40% were seen once. The receptor comes from a human donor in good health (CMV status not recorded). Some clones in this sample may be carry-over from other donors' samples. Sample: cultured PBMCs, taken from culture after CMV antigen stimulation.

CDR3 in amino acids: CASSQDMVSPLHF. The CDR3 DNA reads as TGCGCCAGCAGCCAAGATATGGTTTCACCCCTCCACTTT. This chain connects TRBV4-1 to TRBJ1-6; D uncertain. The CDR3 is 13 amino acids. Trimming shortened V by 0 bases and J by 9 bases, and 6 bases separated the two germline ends. The germline V gene encodes CDR1 MGHRA and CDR2 YSYEKL.